These T cell receptor beta chains were read from a single sample in a study of CD4 T cells in relation to SARS-CoV-2 and coronaviruses. The antigens of these receptors remain unknown. This table comes from immunoSEQ multiplex PCR, and its TCRdb copy is limited to in-frame clones, with some not included. The sample comprises fewer than 25,000 clones, less than 85% of which are singletons, and 29% rests with the top ten. Sequenced material: CD4+ T cells from PBMCs, cultured in vitro. The receptor set was obtained from a human donor in good health. The CDR3 runs from the conserved cysteine through the conserved F or W. Each record gives: D gene, J gene, V gene, clone size, CDR3 protein, CDR3 DNA. The D gene is left open where the match is weak. Clone size, where shown, is once, few, many, or a class for clones that have expanded.

>TRBD2|TRBJ2-1|TRBV19|.
CASSIVGGRSYNEQFF
TGTGCCAGTAGTATAGTGGGCGGGAGGTCCTACAATGAGCAGTTCTTC
>.|TRBJ2-3|TRBV19|.
CASSTRYTDTQYF
TGTGCCAGTAGTACCCGGTACACAGATACGCAGTATTTT
>TRBD2|TRBJ2-7|TRBV2|medium-sized
CASSGRLAGVGEQYF
TGTGCCAGCAGTGGAAGACTAGCGGGAGTAGGCGAGCAGTACTTC
>.|TRBJ1-1|TRBV5-1|.
CASSNPRGQAVF
TGCGCCAGCAGCAACCCTAGGGGACAAGCAGTCTTT
>TRBD1|TRBJ2-1|TRBV19|.
CASGQGASYNEQFF
TGTGCCAGTGGGCAGGGGGCTTCCTACAATGAGCAGTTCTTC
>.|TRBJ2-1|TRBV3-1/TRBV3-2|.
CASSQGGRNEQFF
TGTGCCAGCAGCCAAGGGGGCCGGAATGAGCAGTTCTTC
>.|TRBJ2-1|TRBV25-1|once
CASSDRVFEQFF
TGTGCCAGCAGTGACCGCGTCTTTGAGCAGTTCTTC
>.|TRBJ2-5|TRBV28|.
CASSSPAVGSQETQYF
TGTGCCAGCAGTTCCCCCGCGGTAGGGAGCCAAGAGACCCAGTACTTC
>.|TRBJ2-7|TRBV6-6|few
CASRRDTRSYEQYF
TGTGCCAGCAGGAGGGACACTAGATCCTACGAGCAGTACTTC
>.|TRBJ2-3|TRBV7-8|once
CASSLHTQGNTDTQYF
TGTGCCAGCAGCTTACACACCCAGGGAAACACAGATACGCAGTATTTT
>.|TRBJ1-2|TRBV10-2|.
CASSDRTSYGYTF
TGCGCCAGCAGTGACAGGACTAGTTATGGCTACACCTTC
>.|TRBJ1-5|TRBV6-1|.
CASSEGIGGNQPQHF
TGTGCCAGCAGTGAAGGGATAGGGGGCAATCAGCCCCAGCATTTT
>.|TRBJ2-6|TRBV6-2/TRBV6-3|.
CASSPQGGAYGANVLTF
TGTGCCAGCAGTCCCCAGGGTGGGGCGTATGGGGCCAACGTCCTGACTTTC
>.|TRBJ2-1|TRBV27|.
CASGTGYNEQFF
TGTGCCAGCGGAACAGGGTACAATGAGCAGTTCTTC
>TRBD1|TRBJ2-3|TRBV10-3|.
CAIKGAFSTDTQYF
TGTGCCATCAAGGGGGCTTTTAGCACAGATACGCAGTATTTT
>.|TRBJ1-5|TRBV30|.
CAWSSDSNQPQHF
TGTGCCTGGAGCTCGGATAGCAATCAGCCCCAGCATTTT
>TRBD2|TRBJ2-1|TRBV7-3|few
CASSLGPFTSGRRDEQFF
TGTGCCAGCAGCTTAGGCCCGTTCACTAGCGGGCGGAGGGATGAGCAGTTCTTC
>.|TRBJ1-1|TRBV25-1|.
CASSGTTGNTEAFF
TGTGCCAGCAGTGGAACGACAGGTAACACTGAAGCTTTCTTT
>TRBD2|TRBJ2-3|TRBV15|.
CATSTPGATGGPDTQYF
TGTGCCACCAGCACCCCGGGGGCGACGGGAGGGCCAGATACGCAGTATTTT
>TRBD2|TRBJ2-3|TRBV23-1|once
CASSHLPPGLAGGKDTQYF
TGCGCCAGCAGTCACCTCCCCCCGGGACTAGCGGGAGGAAAGGATACGCAGTATTTT
>.|TRBJ1-2|TRBV12-3/TRBV12-4|few
CASSFGGRNGYTF
TGTGCCAGCAGTTTCGGGGGACGGAATGGCTACACCTTC
>.|TRBJ2-1|TRBV11-3|once
CASSLGPGHLFNEQFF
TGTGCCAGCAGCTTAGGACCGGGACACCTTTTCAATGAGCAGTTCTTC
>.|TRBJ2-7|TRBV13|.
CASSSQGSYEQYF
TGTGCCAGCAGCTCGCAGGGTTCCTACGAGCAGTACTTC
>.|TRBJ2-3|TRBV11-1|.
CASSRGFTDTQYF
TGTGCCAGCAGCCGAGGGTTCACAGATACGCAGTATTTT
>.|TRBJ1-6|TRBV10-3|.
CAISPGLNSPLHF
TGTGCCATCAGCCCAGGGCTTAATTCACCCCTCCACTTT
>TRBD1|TRBJ1-2|TRBV6-2/TRBV6-3|few
CASSRDRGYGYTF
TGTGCCAGCAGCCGGGACAGGGGGTATGGCTACACCTTC
>TRBD2|TRBJ2-3|TRBV27|.
CASSPLGLAGTDTQYF
TGTGCCAGCAGTCCACTTGGACTAGCGGGGACAGATACGCAGTATTTT
>TRBD1|TRBJ1-2|TRBV18|once
CASAGTGTTNYGYTF
TGTGCCAGCGCCGGGACAGGTACGACTAACTATGGCTACACCTTC
>TRBD1|TRBJ2-5|TRBV19|.
CASRDNNRGETQYF
TGTGCCAGTAGGGACAATAACAGGGGTGAGACCCAGTACTTC
>.|TRBJ2-7|TRBV7-8|few
CASSLTNWDNEQYF
TGTGCCAGCAGCTTAACTAACTGGGACAACGAGCAGTACTTC
>TRBD2|TRBJ2-2|TRBV11-3|few
CASRALANTGELFF
TGTGCCAGCAGAGCACTAGCGAATACCGGGGAGCTGTTTTTT
>TRBD2|TRBJ2-3|TRBV14|.
CASSQDTYLLGGRALDTQYF
TGTGCCAGCAGCCAAGACACCTACCTCCTGGGCGGGAGGGCCCTTGATACGCAGTATTTT
>TRBD2|TRBJ2-2|TRBV19|few
CASSIEREMTNTGELFF
TGTGCCAGTAGTATTGAGCGGGAGATGACGAACACCGGGGAGCTGTTTTTT
>.|TRBJ2-5|TRBV6-2/TRBV6-3|.
CASRYRLEQETQYF
TGTGCCAGCAGATACCGACTAGAGCAAGAGACCCAGTACTTC
>TRBD1|TRBJ2-2|TRBV12-3/TRBV12-4|.
CASRSQGAGELFF
TGTGCCAGCAGATCGCAGGGGGCCGGGGAGCTGTTTTTT
>.|TRBJ2-2|TRBV5-1|.
CASSLAGEGAAGELFF
TGCGCCAGCAGCTTGGCCGGGGAGGGGGCGGCCGGGGAGCTGTTTTTT
>TRBD1|TRBJ1-2|TRBV29-1|few
CSGGTGDNGYTF
TGCAGCGGCGGGACAGGGGACAATGGCTACACCTTC
>.|TRBJ1-5|TRBV5-5|.
CASSRDSNQPQHF
TGTGCCAGCAGCCGGGACAGCAATCAGCCCCAGCATTTT
>TRBD2|TRBJ2-3|TRBV28|.
CASSGRFGTSGIGPDTQYF
TGTGCCAGCAGTGGCCGATTCGGGACTAGCGGGATTGGCCCAGATACGCAGTATTTT
>.|TRBJ1-1|TRBV6-2/TRBV6-3|.
CASSYVYWGSTEAFF
TGTGCCAGCAGTTACGTTTATTGGGGGTCCACTGAAGCTTTCTTT
>TRBD2|TRBJ2-3|TRBV5-1|.
CASSWTSGRTDTQYF
TGCGCCAGCAGCTGGACTAGCGGGCGCACAGATACGCAGTATTTT
>.|TRBJ2-1|TRBV27|.
CASGKDRAYNEQFF
TGTGCCAGCGGGAAGGACAGAGCCTACAATGAGCAGTTCTTC
>.|TRBJ1-1|TRBV9|.
CASSPTPGGEAFF
TGTGCCAGCAGCCCTACCCCGGGCGGCGAAGCTTTCTTT
>.|TRBJ1-4|TRBV7-8|.
CASSLRGAEATNEKLFF
TGTGCCAGCAGCTTACGAGGGGCAGAAGCAACTAATGAAAAACTGTTTTTT